This T cell receptor (beta chain) was sequenced in a study of radiation and T cells in renal cell carcinoma. Here immunoSEQ multiplex PCR was the method, and the copy in TCRdb shows in-frame clones only, minus some. The sample yields over 60,000 clones, roughly 79% seen once. Time point in this sample: blood 2 weeks post-SBRT. As for treatment: 15 Gy SBRT to primary tumor, nephrectomy 4 weeks later. The CDR3 spans 16 residues. The germline gives CDR1 SGHRS, CDR2 YFSETQ. The V end lost 6 bases, the J end lost 1 base, and 19 bases lay between the germline ends. Study-level points and caveats: From baseline, blood top tumor clonotypes peaked at 2 weeks post-radiation.

Concerning this clone itself: The antigen is unknown.

Sequencing was performed on blood, taken from a patient whose treatment included radiotherapy and nephrectomy. This sequence joins TRBV5-1 and TRBJ1-1, with TRBD1 as a possible D gene (6 bases). The TCR comes from a man aged 55 to 70 with renal cell carcinoma. CDR3 protein: CASTNIPGTQNTEAFF. CDR3 coding DNA: TGCGCCAGCACCAATATCCCAGGGACACAGAACACTGAAGCTTTCTTT.